A selection of T cell receptor beta chains follows, all from one sample in a study of blood T cell repertoires in COVID-19. Method: immunoSEQ multiplex PCR; TCRdb's copy keeps in-frame clones and lacks some. The sample records 230,000 or so clones, 65% to 90% being singletons. The sequenced material came from peripheral blood. The receptors stem from a middle-aged woman who had recovered from COVID-19. CDR3s include the opening cysteine and the closing phenylalanine or tryptophan. The order of the fields is V gene, J gene, CDR3 protein.

>TRBV5-6|TRBJ1-3
CASSAGFSGNTIYF
>TRBV19|TRBJ2-7
CASSEGQGIFYEQYF
>TRBV2|TRBJ1-2
CASSEAGHGGGVDTF
>TRBV7-8|TRBJ2-7
CASSLARGGGATYEQYF
>TRBV18|TRBJ1-2
CASSPLTGEGYTF
>TRBV5-1|TRBJ2-2
CASSSGTSTGELFF
>TRBV29-1|TRBJ2-3
CSVSLGSDTQYF
>TRBV2|TRBJ2-1
CASNILAGGADKQFF
>TRBV19|TRBJ2-5
CASTSGGIQETQYF
>TRBV2|TRBJ2-5
CASSNRETQYF
>TRBV5-1|TRBJ2-3
CASSRDRDGDTQYF
>TRBV19|TRBJ1-1
CASSLDPGSEAFF
>TRBV3-1/TRBV3-2|TRBJ2-5
CASSLPGTSGGEETQYF
>TRBV6-2/TRBV6-3|TRBJ2-5
CASSYEAPSQETQYF
>TRBV5-1|TRBJ1-1
CASSLGLNTEAFF
>TRBV19|TRBJ2-5
CASAFRRGAQETQYF
>TRBV4-3|TRBJ2-5
CASSHGLAGGIETQYF
>TRBV5-4|TRBJ1-2
CASSLGVGGDGYGYTF
>TRBV6-5|TRBJ1-3
CASSYSMASGNTIYF
>TRBV9|TRBJ1-1
CASSVGPSMNTEAFF
>TRBV7-8|TRBJ2-5
CASSPPTTRVQETQYF
>TRBV6-5|TRBJ1-2
CASSYTQLIYGYTF
>TRBV10-2|TRBJ1-1
CASRYTGGAFF
>TRBV19|TRBJ2-2
CASSYSGGLAGELFF
>TRBV7-9|TRBJ2-5
CASSLGLGQRAQETQYF
>TRBV6-2/TRBV6-3|TRBJ1-2
CASTYGTVHGYTF
>TRBV30|TRBJ1-1
CAWSPPDTYTEAFF
>TRBV6-5|TRBJ1-3
CASSRQGFSGNTIYF
>TRBV19|TRBJ2-6
CASSMTASGANVLTF
>TRBV28|TRBJ2-3
CASSLWDRGRDTQYF
>TRBV6-6|TRBJ2-7
CASSFTTGLVHEQYF
>TRBV10-3|TRBJ1-3
CAISESRSSGNTIYF
>TRBV6-5|TRBJ2-7
CASSYGGGPYEQYF
>TRBV5-1|TRBJ1-6
CASSLNEAGHSPLHF
>TRBV29-1|TRBJ2-3
CSVWASSLTDTQYF
>TRBV7-9|TRBJ1-4
CASSPPAGLSRVFF
>TRBV14|TRBJ2-3
CASSQALAGGLDTQYF
>TRBV12-5|TRBJ2-5
CASGTTQTQYF
>TRBV6-5|TRBJ1-5
CASGTNQPQHF
>TRBV15|TRBJ1-4
CATSRDTGEKLFF
>TRBV5-4|TRBJ2-5
CASSSTSVKETQYF
>TRBV18|TRBJ2-1
CASCESDRAYNEQFF